A selection of T cell receptor beta chains follows, all from one sample in a study of cytomegalovirus exposure and HLA in healthy donors. The method was immunoSEQ multiplex PCR; TCRdb's version includes in-frame clones alone and lacks a portion of them. The table lists 200,000 or so clones, 65% to 85% of them singletons. Specimen: PBMCs. The source is a young woman in good health and CMV-seropositive. Each CDR3 is given with its conserved first and last residue. A D gene is named only where the DNA matches it firmly. A row's size may be missing; if present it is once, few, many or a size class.

CDR3aa: CASSLETGELFF
CDR3nt: TGTGCCAGCAGTTTGGAGACCGGGGAGCTGTTTTTT
j_gene: TRBJ2-2
d_gene: NA
v_gene: TRBV28
abundance: NA

CDR3aa: CASSLSGGDYEQYF
CDR3nt: TGCGCCAGCAGCCTGAGCGGGGGGGACTACGAGCAGTACTTC
j_gene: TRBJ2-7
d_gene: TRBD2
v_gene: TRBV4-1
abundance: NA

CDR3aa: CASSQVAGVTDTQYF
CDR3nt: TGCGCCAGCAGCCAAGTAGCGGGAGTCACAGATACGCAGTATTTT
j_gene: TRBJ2-3
d_gene: TRBD2
v_gene: TRBV4-1
abundance: NA

CDR3aa: CASRKGTGWGSTDTQYF
CDR3nt: TGCGCCAGCAGGAAGGGGACAGGGTGGGGGAGCACAGATACGCAGTATTTT
j_gene: TRBJ2-3
d_gene: TRBD1
v_gene: TRBV4-1
abundance: NA

CDR3aa: CASGRTGGTEAFF
CDR3nt: TGCGCCAGCGGAAGGACAGGCGGGACTGAAGCTTTCTTT
j_gene: TRBJ1-1
d_gene: TRBD1
v_gene: TRBV4-3
abundance: few

CDR3aa: CASSYPGGTGERSRGYEQYF
CDR3nt: TGCGCCAGCAGCTACCCTGGGGGGACAGGAGAGCGTTCTAGGGGCTACGAGCAGTACTTC
j_gene: TRBJ2-7
d_gene: TRBD1
v_gene: TRBV5-1
abundance: NA

CDR3aa: CASSASPVGQGSYGYTF
CDR3nt: TGTGCCAGCAGCGCCTCCCCGGTTGGGCAGGGCTCCTATGGCTACACCTTC
j_gene: TRBJ1-2
d_gene: NA
v_gene: TRBV9
abundance: NA

CDR3aa: CASSMGQGRNEQYF
CDR3nt: TGTGCCAGTAGTATGGGACAGGGGAGAAACGAGCAGTACTTC
j_gene: TRBJ2-7
d_gene: TRBD1
v_gene: TRBV19
abundance: NA

CDR3aa: CASNLAGEVTQYF
CDR3nt: TGCGCCAGCAACCTAGCGGGAGAGGTGACCCAGTACTTC
j_gene: TRBJ2-5
d_gene: TRBD2
v_gene: TRBV5-1
abundance: NA

CDR3aa: CASSLTGRTFTGGYTF
CDR3nt: TGTGCCAGCAGTTTAACAGGGAGAACTTTCACGGGTGGCTACACCTTC
j_gene: TRBJ1-2
d_gene: NA
v_gene: TRBV27
abundance: few

CDR3aa: CASSTHRGKFTDTQYF
CDR3nt: TGCGCCAGCAGTACCCACAGGGGGAAATTCACAGATACGCAGTATTTT
j_gene: TRBJ2-3
d_gene: TRBD1
v_gene: TRBV23-1
abundance: NA

CDR3aa: CASSLFRVDSNQPQHF
CDR3nt: TGTGCCAGCAGCTTGTTCAGGGTAGATAGCAATCAGCCCCAGCATTTT
j_gene: TRBJ1-5
d_gene: NA
v_gene: TRBV5-6
abundance: NA

CDR3aa: CASTDRVHEQYF
CDR3nt: TGTGCCAGCACCGACAGGGTCCACGAGCAGTACTTC
j_gene: TRBJ2-7
d_gene: TRBD1
v_gene: TRBV28
abundance: few

CDR3aa: CASSFRGRAFSVSYNEQFF
CDR3nt: TGTGCCAGCAGCTTTAGAGGGAGGGCCTTTTCTGTGTCCTACAATGAGCAGTTCTTC
j_gene: TRBJ2-1
d_gene: TRBD2
v_gene: TRBV7-2
abundance: NA

CDR3aa: CASSPRGSGATDTQYF
CDR3nt: TGTGCCAGTAGTCCCCGGGGTTCTGGTGCCACAGATACGCAGTATTTT
j_gene: TRBJ2-3
d_gene: NA
v_gene: TRBV19
abundance: NA

CDR3aa: CASSQGRGTEAFF
CDR3nt: TGCGCCAGCAGCCAAGGACGGGGTACTGAAGCTTTCTTT
j_gene: TRBJ1-1
d_gene: NA
v_gene: TRBV4-3
abundance: NA

CDR3aa: CASSSGGYNEQFF
CDR3nt: TGTGCCAGCAGCTCGGGGGGTTACAATGAGCAGTTCTTC
j_gene: TRBJ2-1
d_gene: TRBD2
v_gene: TRBV7-2
abundance: NA

CDR3aa: CASSPQSTPNTEAFF
CDR3nt: TGTGCCAGCTCACCCCAATCCACACCTAACACTGAAGCTTTCTTT
j_gene: TRBJ1-1
d_gene: NA
v_gene: TRBV18
abundance: NA

CDR3aa: CASSASGSGELFF
CDR3nt: TGTGCCAGCAGTGCTAGCGGGAGCGGGGAGCTGTTTTTT
j_gene: TRBJ2-2
d_gene: TRBD2
v_gene: TRBV4-2
abundance: NA

CDR3aa: CATSRDQGGGPKNIQHF
CDR3nt: TGTGCCACCAGCAGAGATCAGGGAGGGGGACCCAAAAACATTCAGCACTTC
j_gene: TRBJ2-4
d_gene: NA
v_gene: TRBV15
abundance: NA

CDR3aa: CARGGQLNQPQHF
CDR3nt: TGTGCCAGGGGGGGGCAGCTCAATCAGCCCCAGCATTTT
j_gene: TRBJ1-5
d_gene: NA
v_gene: TRBV6-5
abundance: NA

CDR3aa: CAISLLGGEQYF
CDR3nt: TGTGCCATCAGCTTATTGGGAGGCGAGCAGTACTTC
j_gene: TRBJ2-7
d_gene: NA
v_gene: TRBV10-3
abundance: NA

CDR3aa: CASSQVPQGTEKLFF
CDR3nt: TGCGCCAGCAGCCAAGTACCGCAGGGGACCGAAAAACTGTTTTTT
j_gene: TRBJ1-4
d_gene: NA
v_gene: TRBV4-1
abundance: NA

CDR3aa: CAWSPPGQGRGYGYTF
CDR3nt: TGTGCCTGGAGTCCCCCTGGACAGGGGAGAGGCTATGGCTACACCTTC
j_gene: TRBJ1-2
d_gene: TRBD1
v_gene: TRBV30
abundance: few

CDR3aa: CASSEVGQGSYGGTF
CDR3nt: NA
j_gene: TRBJ1-2
d_gene: NA
v_gene: TRBV2
abundance: NA

CDR3aa: CSSSLVQGQETQYF
CDR3nt: TGTTCCAGCAGCTTAGTCCAGGGGCAAGAGACCCAGTACTTC
j_gene: TRBJ2-5
d_gene: NA
v_gene: TRBV7-9
abundance: NA

CDR3aa: CASSTPGGPNYEQYF
CDR3nt: TGTGCCAGCAGTACCCCGGGAGGGCCAAACTACGAGCAGTACTTC
j_gene: TRBJ2-7
d_gene: TRBD2
v_gene: TRBV6-1
abundance: NA

CDR3aa: CASRQKGQPMQGYTF
CDR3nt: TGTGCCAGCAGGCAAAAAGGACAGCCAATGCAAGGCTACACCTTC
j_gene: TRBJ1-2
d_gene: NA
v_gene: TRBV6-5
abundance: once

CDR3aa: CASSFGKDYNSPLHF
CDR3nt: TGTGCCAGCAGCTTCGGGAAAGACTATAATTCACCCCTCCACTTT
j_gene: TRBJ1-6
d_gene: NA
v_gene: TRBV5-8
abundance: few

CDR3aa: CASSEPILAGVLIEQYF
CDR3nt: TGTGCCAGCAGTGAACCTATTCTAGCGGGGGTCTTGATAGAGCAGTACTTC
j_gene: TRBJ2-7
d_gene: TRBD2
v_gene: TRBV6-1
abundance: NA